These 32 T cell receptor beta chains share one sample of origin, sequenced in a study of T cell repertoires in cytomegalovirus infection. TCRdb itself ran the reads through MiXCR, one entry per CDR3 protein. The repertoire holds about 220,000 distinct CDR3 sequences, with roughly 34% as singletons. Their antigens are not known. The sample consisted of CD8+ T cells from cultured PBMCs, taken from culture after CMV antigen stimulation. Receptors originate from a human donor in good health (CMV status not recorded). Some clones in this sample may be carry-over from other donors' samples.

This clonotype was recorded at least ten times. The chain uses TRBV12-3 or TRBV12-4 and TRBJ1-4, with 8 bases that match TRBD1. The J segment lost 4 bases and the V segment lost 7 bases, leaving 5 bases of the junction unmatched. The CDR3 sequence is 14 residues long. CDR3 coding DNA: TGTGCCAGCAATTCGGACAGGGATAATGAAAAACTGTTTTTT. Its protein is CASNSDRDNEKLFF.

V gene TRBV4-2 combines with J gene TRBJ2-7; D gene unclear. CDR1 is LGHNA and CDR2 is YNFKEQ in the germline V gene. V was shortened by 0 bases and J by 0 bases, with 9 bases between the two germline ends. The CDR3 is made up of 15 amino acids. DNA of the CDR3: TGTGCCAGCAGCCAAGATCCCGGCACCTCCTACGAGCAGTACTTC. Translating it yields CASSQDPGTSYEQYF.

The rearrangement uses TRBV9 and TRBJ1-1, with 7 bases matching TRBD1. J was trimmed by 4 bases and V by 3 bases; bases with no gene match: 6. CDR3 size: 14 residues. Germline V gene data show CDR1 as SGDLS and CDR2 as YYNGEE. The CDR3, as DNA: TGTGCCAGCAGCGCCTTCGAGGGGGCCACTGAAGCTTTCTTT. Protein product: CASSAFEGATEAFF.

V is TRBV27 and J is TRBJ2-7; TRBD2 matches at 8 bases. Trimming at V came to 5 bases and at J to 0 bases, leaving 9 bases not matched to a gene. The CDR3 length is 16 residues. Germline lookup yields CDR1 MNHEY and CDR2 SMNVEV (reference sequence). DNA of the CDR3: TGTGCCAGCAGTCCTTCGGCGGGAGGACGCTCCTACGAGCAGTACTTC. The encoded protein is CASSPSAGGRSYEQYF.

In DNA, the CDR3 is TGCGCCAGCTCAACAGGGGGCGGCGAAGCTTTCTTT. It encodes CASSTGGGEAFF. The gene calls are TRBV5-1 and TRBJ1-1; 9 bases match TRBD1. The CDR3 contains 12 residues. Germline V gene sequence: CDR1 SGHRS, CDR2 YFSETQ. The trim removed 7 bases at V and 8 bases at J, leaving 6 bases unmatched. The full variable domain, its missing parts supplied by reference TRBV5-1 and TRBJ1-1, is KAGVTQTPRYLIKTRGQQVTLSCSPISGHRSVSWYQQTPGQGLQFLFEYFSETQRNKGNFPGRFSGRQFSNSRSEMNVSTLELGDSALYLCASSTGGGEAFFGQGTRLTVV.

The CDR3 reads CAIEQGSTGEQYF. CDR3 nucleotide sequence: TGTGCCATCGAGCAGGGATCTACAGGCGAGCAGTACTTC. The V gene is TRBV10-3, the J gene TRBJ2-7, with D possibly being TRBD1 (5 bases). This CDR3 is built from 13 residues. V gave up 8 bases and J gave up 6 bases, with 17 bases separating them. Germline V lookup: CDR1 ENHRY, CDR2 SYGVKD.

This clonotype showed up just a few times. V and J are TRBV27 and TRBJ2-7, with a possible D match to TRBD2 (7 bases). Deletions cut 6 bases from V and 4 bases from J, with 16 bases between. This CDR3 comprises 14 residues. Germline lookup yields CDR1 MNHEY and CDR2 SMNVEV (reference sequence). The CDR3 here is CASSDRLAAYEQYF. DNA of the CDR3: TGTGCCAGCAGCGACAGGCTAGCGGCATACGAGCAGTACTTC.

This clonotype has only a few counts. V and J are TRBV19 and TRBJ2-5; the D gene is possibly TRBD2 (5 bases). The CDR3 contains 15 residues. V dropped 4 bases and J dropped 2 bases, with 14 bases sitting between them. From germline, CDR1 is LNHDA and CDR2 SQIVND (reference sequence). The chain's CDR3 is CASSTRATRQETQYF. The CDR3 DNA follows: TGTGCCAGTAGTACTAGGGCAACTAGACAAGAGACCCAGTACTTC.

This clonotype was observed many times. J is TRBJ2-5 and V is TRBV7-2; D is undetermined. The CDR3 length is 14 residues. CDR1 SGHTA and CDR2 FQGNSA come from the germline V gene. The germline V and J ends were trimmed by 5 bases and 2 bases, with 12 bases remaining between them. In DNA, the CDR3 is TGTGCCAGCAGCCGCTCGACTTGGCAAGAGACCCAGTACTTC. Residues: CASSRSTWQETQYF.

CDR3 protein: CSGSRVGSYEQYF. CDR3 nucleotides: TGCAGCGGAAGCAGGGTCGGCTCCTACGAGCAGTACTTC. The chain couples TRBV29-1 to TRBJ2-7; D possibly corresponds to TRBD1 (5 bases). The CDR3 covers 13 residues. V was clipped by 7 bases and J by 0 bases, with 13 bases between them. Germline CDR1 and CDR2: SQVTM and ANQGSEA.

The chain has TRBV11-3 and TRBJ2-1; D uncertain. The CDR3 consists of 12 residues. The V end lost 5 bases, the J end lost 5 bases, and 7 bases lay between the germline ends. Germline V CDR1 and CDR2: SGHNT, YENEEA. The CDR3 here is CASSHRDNEQFF. DNA of the CDR3: TGTGCCAGCAGCCACCGGGACAATGAGCAGTTCTTC.

The CDR3 sequence is CASSPRDSGKGTQYF. The CDR3 DNA follows: TGTGCCAGCAGCCCTCGGGACAGCGGGAAGGGGACCCAGTACTTC. The chain has TRBV7-6 and TRBJ2-5; D assignment may be TRBD1 or TRBD2 (7 bases each). Trimming stripped 5 bases from V and 7 bases from J, with 20 bases between. Germline CDR1 and CDR2: SGHVS and FNYEAQ. This CDR3 comprises 15 residues.

CDR3 bases: TGCGCCAGCAGCCAAACCCGCGGAGGTGACGAGCAGTACTTC. Encoded protein: CASSQTRGGDEQYF. The chain joins TRBV4-1 to TRBJ2-7; a weak D match, TRBD2 (5 bases). V was shortened by 2 bases and J by 5 bases, with 13 bases between the two germline ends. The CDR3 has 14 residues. The V gene's germline CDR1 is MGHRA and CDR2 YSYEKL.

This chain joins TRBV9 and TRBJ2-5; TRBD1 agrees at 8 bases. Germline V lookup: CDR1 SGDLS, CDR2 YYNGEE. This CDR3 spans 15 amino acids. V lost 0 bases to trimming and J lost 8 bases; unmatched junction nucleotides: 9. CDR3 sequence: CASSVAAGGHLTQYF. The CDR3 DNA is TGTGCCAGCAGCGTAGCGGCAGGGGGCCACTTAACCCAGTACTTC.

This clonotype was recorded only once. CDR3 DNA: TGCAGTGCTAGAAAGACTAGCGGGAGGGCCAGCACAGATACGCAGTATTTT. Translating it yields CSARKTSGRASTDTQYF. The genes are TRBV20-1 and TRBJ2-3, with 14 bases that match TRBD2. The germline CDR1 and CDR2 sequences are DFQATT and SNEGSKA (reference sequence). The V gene end was trimmed by 2 bases and the J gene end by 0 bases; junction bases not matched to a gene: 4. CDR3 length: 17 amino acids.

The chain has TRBV27 and TRBJ2-1, with TRBD1 matching over 7 bases. CDR1 MNHEY and CDR2 SMNVEV come from the germline V gene (reference sequence). J was trimmed by 7 bases and V by 7 bases; bases with no gene match: 4. There are 12 residues in the CDR3. CDR3: CASTTGSNEQFF. DNA of the CDR3: TGTGCCAGCACGACAGGGTCGAATGAGCAGTTCTTC.

This clonotype was detected a few times. The CDR3, as DNA: TGTGCCAGCAGCTTAGCCGCAGGGCCCACAAACATTCAGTACTTC. Its protein is CASSLAAGPTNIQYF. The chain links TRBV7-2 to TRBJ2-4; TRBD1 is a possible D gene (5 bases). CDR1 is SGHTA, CDR2 FQGNSA, per germline. With 0 bases removed from V and 6 bases from J, the gap between germline ends came to 12 bases. The length of the CDR3 is 15 residues.

The V call is TRBV28, the J call TRBJ1-5; D not certain. In germline, CDR1 is MDHEN, CDR2 SYDVKM. V was cut by 5 bases and J by 5 bases, with 22 bases left in between. CDR3 size: 17 residues. CDR3 in amino acids: CASSPREGIQVHQPQHF. The CDR3 nucleotides are TGTGCCAGCAGTCCGCGCGAAGGGATCCAAGTCCATCAGCCCCAGCATTTT.

Only a few counts were recorded for this clonotype. This sequence joins TRBV12-3 or TRBV12-4 and TRBJ2-7; no clear D gene. V was clipped by 8 bases and J by 7 bases, with 15 bases between them. The CDR3 has 12 residues. For the CDR3, the DNA is TGTGCCAGCGGGTTTCTACAAGGGGAGCAGTACTTC. Translated: CASGFLQGEQYF.

The V gene is TRBV4-2, the J gene TRBJ2-3; 10 bases are shared with TRBD2. This CDR3 has 16 residues. V was pared by 0 bases and J by 4 bases, with 4 bases of the junction left unmatched. Germline assignment: CDR1 LGHNA and CDR2 YNFKEQ. In nucleotides, the CDR3 is TGTGCCAGCAGCCAAGATCGCAGCGGGGGGGCAGATACGCAGTATTTT. Amino acid sequence: CASSQDRSGGADTQYF.

The chain combines TRBV27 with TRBJ2-5, with 7 bases fitting TRBD1. The V and J ends lost 5 bases and 1 base, in that order; junction bases with no gene match: 4. CDR3 length: 14 amino acids. Germline lookup yields CDR1 MNHEY and CDR2 SMNVEV (reference sequence). Here the CDR3 DNA reads TGTGCCAGCAGTGAGGACAGGCTCCAAGAGACCCAGTACTTC. The encoded protein is CASSEDRLQETQYF.

The V and J genes are TRBV7-9 and TRBJ2-1; the match to TRBD2 covers 10 bases. The germline CDR1 and CDR2 sequences are SEHNR and FQNEAQ (reference sequence). Germline trimming cut 5 bases from V and 0 bases from J; bases unmatched to any gene: 7. This CDR3 spans 17 amino acids. The DNA for the CDR3 is TGTGCCAGCAGCCCTACTAGCGGGGAGAGCTCCTACAATGAGCAGTTCTTC. Protein sequence: CASSPTSGESSYNEQFF.

The rearrangement links TRBV15 to TRBJ1-1; D is perhaps TRBD1 (5 bases). Trimming stripped 1 base from V and 5 bases from J, with 11 bases between. CDR3 length: 14 residues. Looked up from germline, CDR1 is LNHNV and CDR2 is YYDKDF (reference sequence). The DNA of the CDR3 is TGTGCCACCAGCAGAGCCGGGGACCGGACTGAAGCTTTCTTT. Protein product: CATSRAGDRTEAFF.

The J gene is TRBJ2-7, the V gene TRBV27, with 9 nucleotides matching TRBD2. Germline V CDR1 and CDR2: MNHEY, SMNVEV (reference sequence). This CDR3 has 16 residues. V lost 4 bases to trimming and J lost 0 bases; unmatched junction nucleotides: 7. The CDR3 reads CASSSSSGTFSYEQYF. CDR3 DNA: TGTGCCAGCAGTTCCTCTAGCGGGACGTTCTCCTACGAGCAGTACTTC.

J is TRBJ1-1 and V is TRBV6-6; weak D call: TRBD1 (6 bases). Germline CDR1 reads MNHNY; CDR2 reads SVGAGI (reference sequence). The CDR3 covers 12 residues. Deletions cut 9 bases from V and 4 bases from J, with 12 bases between. DNA of the CDR3: TGTGCCAGTGGGGGCGAGGGCACTGAAGCTTTCTTT. Amino acid sequence: CASGGEGTEAFF.

The genes are TRBV4-1 and TRBJ2-1; possibly TRBD2 for D (7 bases). V lost 1 base and J 7 bases, leaving 23 bases between the germline ends. In germline, CDR1 is MGHRA, CDR2 YSYEKL. The CDR3 is 18 residues long. This CDR3 is CASSQGGDMGGPENEQFF. The CDR3 nucleotides are TGCGCCAGCAGCCAAGGGGGGGACATGGGAGGGCCAGAAAATGAGCAGTTCTTC.

The chain employs TRBV5-6 and TRBJ1-1; no reliable D call. The CDR3 length is 13 residues. Per the germline V gene, CDR1 is SGHDT and CDR2 is YYEEEE. Trimming removed 1 base at V and 4 bases at J, with 8 bases between. The CDR3 is CASSLLSATEAFF. CDR3 sequence (DNA): TGTGCCAGCAGCTTGTTGTCAGCCACTGAAGCTTTCTTT. Full variable domain (missing parts from reference TRBV5-6 and TRBJ1-1): DAGVTQSPTHLIKTRGQQVTLRCSPKSGHDTVSWYQQALGQGPQFIFQYYEEEERQRGNFPDRFSGHQFPNYSSELNVNALLLGDSALYLCASSLLSATEAFFGQGTRLTVV.

The gene calls are TRBV27 and TRBJ2-7; TRBD2 is a possible D gene (6 bases). The CDR3 runs to 14 residues. The V gene's germline CDR1 is MNHEY and CDR2 SMNVEV (reference sequence). V was trimmed by 5 bases and J by 6 bases, leaving 17 bases between them. This chain's CDR3 is CASSPGTAVGEQYF. The CDR3 DNA reads TGTGCCAGCAGTCCCGGGACTGCCGTGGGCGAGCAGTACTTC.

This clonotype was seen more than once but under ten times. This chain links TRBV4-1 with TRBJ1-1; D is perhaps TRBD1 (6 bases). The germline V gene encodes CDR1 MGHRA and CDR2 YSYEKL. The V and J ends lost 0 bases and 1 base respectively, with 12 bases between them. CDR3 size: 16 residues. The CDR3 nucleotides read TGCGCCAGCAGCCAAGATCGTGTACAGGGGAACACTGAAGCTTTCTTT. The encoded protein is CASSQDRVQGNTEAFF.

This rearrangement joins TRBV2 to TRBJ2-1, with 9 nucleotides matching TRBD1. Germline V gene sequence: CDR1 SNHLY, CDR2 FYNNEI. The trim removed 4 bases at V and 7 bases at J, leaving 8 bases unmatched. This CDR3 region has 15 residues. As DNA, the CDR3 is TGTGCCAGCAGTGGGAGGGGGGACAGGGAGAATGAGCAGTTCTTC. Translating it yields CASSGRGDRENEQFF.

J is TRBJ2-5 and V is TRBV25-1; D unclear. Germline CDR1 MGHDK, CDR2 SYGVNS. CDR3 length: 16 residues. Trimming pared 1 base from V and 7 bases from J, leaving 19 bases between. CDR3 loop: CASSELLTDVKGTQYF. CDR3 bases: TGTGCCAGCAGTGAATTGCTCACTGACGTGAAGGGGACCCAGTACTTC.

This clonotype was picked up a small number of times. This rearrangement joins TRBV2 to TRBJ2-1, with 10 nucleotides matching TRBD2. This CDR3 spans 14 amino acids. Germline lookup yields CDR1 SNHLY and CDR2 FYNNEI. V was clipped by 4 bases and J by 8 bases; unmatched bases: 5. The CDR3 is CASSVSGGGDEQFF. Written as DNA, the CDR3 is TGTGCCAGCAGTGTAAGCGGGGGGGGCGATGAGCAGTTCTTC.